The 32 T cell receptor beta chains listed next were all sequenced from one sample in a study of cytomegalovirus exposure and HLA in healthy donors. With 60 Vbeta and 13 Jbeta primers, the PCR was carried out. This table comes from immunoSEQ multiplex PCR, and its TCRdb copy is limited to in-frame clones, with some not included. The sample consists of 95,000 to 100,000 clones, 65% to 85% of them appearing once. The sample comprised PBMCs. The receptors shown here come from a man between 40 and 49 years old in good health and CMV-seronegative.

This clone occurred a few times. V usage is TRBV9 and J usage is TRBJ2-7, with D maybe TRBD1 (8 bases). The germline CDR1 and CDR2 sequences are SGDLS and YYNGEE. The V gene lost 4 bases and the J gene lost 6 bases, with 29 bases spanning the gap. CDR3 length: 18 amino acids. The CDR3 spells CASSPHENTGGGSTEQYF. DNA of the CDR3: TGTGCCAGCAGCCCACACGAGAATACAGGGGGAGGGTCGACCGAGCAGTACTTC.

This clone was detected once. This chain uses TRBV29-1 with TRBJ2-7; TRBD2 aligns across 7 bases. This CDR3 has 12 amino acids. V was pared by 7 bases and J by 3 bases, with 6 bases of the junction left unmatched. CDR1 and CDR2 (germline): SQVTM, ANQGSEA. The DNA of the CDR3 is TGCAGCGCCTTAGCGGGCAGCTACGAGCAGTACTTC. It is translated as CSALAGSYEQYF.

The table lists this clone with a few counts. V and J are TRBV5-1 and TRBJ1-1; possibly TRBD1 for D (6 bases). Looked up from germline, CDR1 is SGHRS and CDR2 is YFSETQ. V gave up 0 bases and J gave up 7 bases, with 16 bases separating them. The CDR3 runs to 15 residues. CDR3 sequence: CASSLDPGGGGEAFF. CDR3 DNA sequence: TGCGCCAGCAGCTTGGACCCGGGGGGCGGGGGTGAAGCTTTCTTT.

The table lists this clone with a count of one. The genes are TRBV6-1 and TRBJ1-6, with 7 bases aligning to TRBD1. Germline CDR1 is MNHNS and CDR2 is SASEGT. With V trimmed by 4 bases and J by 9 bases, 15 bases remained unmatched. The CDR3 is 17 residues long. Here the CDR3 reads CASSGTTGRGMASPLHF. DNA for the CDR3: TGTGCCAGCAGTGGAACCACAGGCAGGGGGATGGCTTCACCCCTCCACTTT.

This clone has just a few counts. The chain joins TRBV6-6 to TRBJ2-5; the D is unclear. V lost 7 bases, J lost 4 bases, and 7 bases lay in between. Germline CDR1 reads MNHNY; CDR2 reads SVGAGI (reference sequence). The CDR3 loop spans 11 amino acids. CDR3 sequence reads: CASTELETQYF. CDR3 in DNA: TGTGCCAGCACCGAGTTAGAGACCCAGTACTTC.

The chain combines TRBV6-6 with TRBJ2-7; 7 nucleotides line up with TRBD2. Germline-derived CDR1 and CDR2 are MNHNY and SVGAGI (reference sequence). J gave up 2 bases and V 0 bases, and 7 bases lay outside the gene matches. The CDR3 runs to 16 residues. The CDR3 is CASSYSGGKGPYEQYF. The DNA for the CDR3 is TGTGCCAGCAGTTACTCGGGAGGGAAGGGTCCCTACGAGCAGTACTTC.

The genes are TRBV25-1 and TRBJ2-1; D gene ambiguous. This CDR3 comprises 10 residues. Germline lookup yields CDR1 MGHDK and CDR2 SYGVNS. V lost 10 bases and J 8 bases, leaving 9 bases between the germline ends. CDR3 nucleotide sequence: TGTGCCACCCAGAGGCATGAGCAGTTCTTC. Translating gives CATQRHEQFF.

The J gene is TRBJ1-1, the V gene TRBV29-1; the D gene is possibly TRBD1 (6 bases). This CDR3 is 13 amino acids long. Germline V gene data show CDR1 as SQVTM and CDR2 as ANQGSEA. Trimming took off 5 bases at V and 4 bases at J, with 14 bases between the two ends. This CDR3 is CSVTRTGSTEAFF. For the CDR3, the DNA is TGCAGCGTTACCAGAACAGGGTCCACTGAAGCTTTCTTT.

This clone was seen more than once but under ten times. The chain carries TRBV5-6 and TRBJ2-2, with 15 bases aligning to TRBD2. Germline V CDR1 and CDR2: SGHDT, YYEEEE. CDR3 size: 17 residues. V lost 1 base and J lost 4; bases outside the gene matches: 2. CDR3 in DNA: TGTGCCAGCAGCTTGAGGACTAGCGGGAGGGCCACCGGGGAGCTGTTTTTT. Amino acids: CASSLRTSGRATGELFF.

The chain joins TRBV7-9 to TRBJ2-5; unclear D gene. The V end was cut by 3 bases, the J end by 1 base, with 9 bases between. Germline CDR1 reads SEHNR; CDR2 reads FQNEAQ (reference sequence). The CDR3 has 14 residues. This CDR3 is CASSFVTVQETQYF. The CDR3 DNA is TGTGCCAGCAGCTTCGTGACTGTCCAAGAGACCCAGTACTTC.

The V call is TRBV5-1, the J call TRBJ2-1; possibly TRBD2 for D (5 bases). From germline, CDR1 is SGHRS and CDR2 YFSETQ. The CDR3 spans 13 residues. V was clipped by 0 bases and J by 6 bases, with 7 bases between them. Here the CDR3 DNA reads TGCGCCAGCAGCTTGGCTGGGAGCAATGAGCAGTTCTTC. Amino acid sequence: CASSLAGSNEQFF.

V is TRBV11-2 and J is TRBJ2-2, with TRBD2 as a possible D gene (5 bases). The germline gives CDR1 SGHAT, CDR2 FQNNGV. The CDR3 runs to 17 residues. V shed 1 base and J shed 1 base, with 13 bases lying between them. CDR3 region: CASSLAPTGMNTGELFF. CDR3 nucleotides: TGTGCCAGCAGCTTAGCCCCTACCGGGATGAACACCGGGGAGCTGTTTTTT.

The chain couples TRBV30 to TRBJ2-5, with D possibly matching TRBD2 (6 bases). V lost 5 bases, J lost 1 base, and 14 bases lay in between. Germline lookup yields CDR1 GTSNPN and CDR2 SVGIG (reference sequence). The length of the CDR3 is 14 residues. The CDR3 is CAWALTGLQETQYF. The CDR3 DNA sequence: TGTGCCTGGGCCCTCACGGGACTCCAAGAGACCCAGTACTTC.

This chain connects TRBV9 to TRBJ1-6; D perhaps matches TRBD1 (6 bases). V lost 4 bases, J lost 4 bases, and 12 bases lay in between. The CDR3 runs to 15 residues. CDR1 is SGDLS, CDR2 YYNGEE, per germline. The CDR3 region has the DNA TGTGCCAGCAGCAGCAGGGACACGTATAATTCACCCCTCCACTTT. Translated, it gives CASSSRDTYNSPLHF.

The J gene is TRBJ1-2, the V gene TRBV7-2; TRBD1 might be the D (5 bases). The CDR3 length is 13 residues. The germline gives CDR1 SGHTA, CDR2 FQGNSA. Trimming left V 3 bases short and J 2 bases short, with 7 bases between. CDR3 sequence reads: CASSLRQNYGYTF. The CDR3 DNA follows: TGTGCCAGCAGCTTGAGACAGAACTATGGCTACACCTTC.

CDR3 in DNA: TGTGCCAGCAGCAGCGGGGGGATCTCCTACAATGAGCAGTTCTTC. Translated: CASSSGGISYNEQFF. This chain joins TRBV6-5 and TRBJ2-1, with 9 bases fitting TRBD2. Germline V gives CDR1 MNHEY, CDR2 SVGAGI. This CDR3 has 15 residues. The V segment lost 6 bases and the J segment 0 bases; nucleotides outside the gene matches: 3.

The chain is built from TRBV29-1 and TRBJ2-5, with 8 bases fitting TRBD2. Germline V gene sequence: CDR1 SQVTM, CDR2 ANQGSEA. V dropped 7 bases and J dropped 5; count of bases not matched to a gene: 12. The CDR3 contains 14 residues. The chain's CDR3 is CSAGELAAGETQYF. The CDR3 DNA sequence: TGCAGCGCCGGGGAACTAGCGGCCGGGGAGACCCAGTACTTC.

This clone was found once. The identical CDR3 is also encoded by other nucleotide sequences in the sample. The gene calls are TRBV5-4 and TRBJ1-2, with D uncertain. The CDR3 has 13 residues. Germline lookup yields CDR1 SGHNT and CDR2 YYREEE (reference sequence). Trimming took 0 bases from V and 2 from J, leaving 5 bases between them. CDR3 protein: CASSLGGNYGYTF. DNA of the CDR3: TGTGCCAGCAGCTTGGGAGGGAACTATGGCTACACCTTC.

This chain joins TRBV6-5 and TRBJ2-2, with D maybe TRBD1 (5 bases). V gave up 0 bases and J gave up 6 bases, with 8 bases separating them. Germline V lookup: CDR1 MNHEY, CDR2 SVGAGI. The CDR3 loop spans 14 amino acids. CDR3 loop: CASSYSTDPGELFF. CDR3 DNA sequence: TGTGCCAGCAGTTACTCGACAGACCCCGGGGAGCTGTTTTTT.

The chain couples TRBV9 to TRBJ1-5; the D gene is possibly TRBD1 (6 bases). The CDR3 has 15 amino acids. Germline V gene lookup returns CDR1 SGDLS and CDR2 YYNGEE. Trimming cost V 0 bases and J 4 bases, with 11 bases left between them. Written as DNA, the CDR3 is TGTGCCAGCAGCGTAGGCCGGGACACAAATCAGCCCCAGCATTTT. Encoded protein: CASSVGRDTNQPQHF.

This clone was found once. This rearrangement joins TRBV7-9 to TRBJ1-5; 11 positions match TRBD1. J lost 5 bases, V lost 1 base, and 4 bases had no gene match. The germline CDR1 and CDR2 sequences are SEHNR and FQNEAQ (reference sequence). The CDR3 covers 16 residues. The CDR3 DNA sequence: TGTGCCAGCAGCTTAGGGGACAGGGGGGGGGATCAGCCCCAGCATTTT. Translation gives CASSLGDRGGDQPQHF.

The chain combines TRBV28 with TRBJ2-2; TRBD2 matches 8 bases. CDR1 is MDHEN and CDR2 is SYDVKM in the germline V gene. V lost 6 bases, J lost 6 bases, and 9 bases stayed unmatched. This CDR3 has 15 residues. The CDR3 loop reads CASSPQRELAGELFF. CDR3 DNA sequence: TGTGCCAGCAGCCCCCAGCGGGAGTTGGCCGGGGAGCTGTTTTTT.

The chain uses TRBV12-5 and TRBJ2-1, with 16 bases fitting TRBD2. The CDR3 extends over 18 amino acids. In germline, CDR1 is LGHNT, CDR2 FRNRAP. V was clipped by 6 bases and J by 1 base; unmatched bases: 6. The chain's CDR3 is CASGPGLAGGESYNEQFF. The CDR3 DNA sequence: TGTGCTAGTGGCCCGGGACTAGCGGGAGGGGAATCCTACAATGAGCAGTTCTTC.

The rearrangement links TRBV6-5 to TRBJ2-7, with D maybe TRBD1 (5 bases). The V gene lost 2 bases and the J gene lost 0 bases, with 8 bases spanning the gap. CDR3 length: 14 amino acids. Germline CDR1 is MNHEY and CDR2 is SVGAGI. DNA of the CDR3: TGTGCCAGCAGTTACGGGGCAAGCTCCTACGAGCAGTACTTC. It yields the protein CASSYGASSYEQYF.

This chain uses TRBV7-6 with TRBJ1-6; a weak D match, TRBD1 (6 bases). The germline CDR1 and CDR2 sequences are SGHVS and FNYEAQ. The V end was cut by 8 bases, the J end by 10 bases, with 15 bases between. This CDR3 spans 13 amino acids. As DNA, the CDR3 is TGTGCCAGCGGGAACGCAGGGGACTCACCCCTCCACTTT. It specifies CASGNAGDSPLHF.

The chain joins TRBV28 to TRBJ1-6, with 7 bases fitting TRBD1. V shed 8 bases and J 8 bases; nucleotides not matched to a gene: 9. This CDR3 contains 14 residues. The germline gives CDR1 MDHEN, CDR2 SYDVKM. The chain's CDR3 is CASGQGTVYSPLHF. CDR3 DNA sequence: TGTGCCAGCGGACAAGGGACAGTATATTCACCCCTCCACTTT.

The chain has TRBV6-5 and TRBJ2-5; TRBD1 matches 7 bases. TRBJ2-7 matches the DNA end more closely, so the J call is doubtful. Germline assignment: CDR1 MNHEY and CDR2 SVGAGI. The CDR3 consists of 12 residues. The CDR3 DNA reads TGTGCCAGCATCGACAGGGTTTCCGAGCAGTACTTC. This gives the protein CASIDRVSEQYF.

The chain has TRBV4-2 and TRBJ2-3; 11 bases are shared with TRBD1. Germline CDR1 reads LGHNA; CDR2 reads YNFKEQ. The CDR3 contains 18 residues. V trimming: 0 bases; J trimming: 2 bases; junction bases outside the gene matches: 7. CDR3 amino acids: CASSQDGTGGSNTDTQYF. CDR3 bases: TGTGCCAGCAGCCAAGATGGGACAGGGGGTTCTAACACAGATACGCAGTATTTT.

The chain couples TRBV6-5 to TRBJ1-2, with 7 bases lining up with TRBD1. J lost 8 bases, V lost 0 bases, and 9 bases had no gene match. Germline V CDR1 and CDR2: MNHEY, SVGAGI. CDR3 size: 15 residues. CDR3 in DNA: TGTGCCAGCAGTTACTCGGTACCAGGGGGTCGAGGCTACACCTTC. It translates to CASSYSVPGGRGYTF.

This clone was recorded a few times. The CDR3 nucleotides are TGTGCCAGCAGGACCGACACGGTGAACACTGAAGCTTTCTTT. Protein: CASRTDTVNTEAFF. This rearrangement joins TRBV2 to TRBJ1-1; no definite D call. Germline CDR1 and CDR2: SNHLY and FYNNEI. The length of the CDR3 is 14 residues. Trimming cost V 6 bases and J 0 bases, with 11 bases left between them.

CDR3 protein: CASSLGMTGIPYEQYF. In nucleotides, the CDR3 is TGCGCCAGCAGCTTGGGAATGACAGGGATCCCCTACGAGCAGTACTTC. The chain joins TRBV5-1 to TRBJ2-7; 7 nucleotides line up with TRBD1. Germline trimming cut 0 bases from V and 2 bases from J; bases unmatched to any gene: 8. Germline-derived CDR1 and CDR2 are SGHRS and YFSETQ. The CDR3 covers 16 residues.

This sequence joins TRBV4-2 and TRBJ1-5, with 11 nucleotides matching TRBD1. Germline trimming cut 0 bases from V and 5 bases from J; bases unmatched to any gene: 3. Looked up from germline, CDR1 is LGHNA and CDR2 is YNFKEQ. This CDR3 spans 16 amino acids. CDR3 residues: CASSQDPDRGHQPQHF. The DNA of the CDR3 is TGTGCCAGCAGCCAAGATCCGGACAGGGGGCATCAGCCCCAGCATTTT.